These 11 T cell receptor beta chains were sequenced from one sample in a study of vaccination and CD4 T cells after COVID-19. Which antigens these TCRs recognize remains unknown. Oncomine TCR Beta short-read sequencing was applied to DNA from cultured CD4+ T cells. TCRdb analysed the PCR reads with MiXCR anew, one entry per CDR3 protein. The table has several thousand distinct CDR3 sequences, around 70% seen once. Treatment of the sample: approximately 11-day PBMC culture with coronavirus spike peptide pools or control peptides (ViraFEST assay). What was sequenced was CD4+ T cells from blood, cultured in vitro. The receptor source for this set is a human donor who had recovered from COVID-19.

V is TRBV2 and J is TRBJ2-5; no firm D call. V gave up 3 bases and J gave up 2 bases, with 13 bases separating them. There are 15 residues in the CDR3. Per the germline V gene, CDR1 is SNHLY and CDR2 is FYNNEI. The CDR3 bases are TGTGCCAGCAGTGAGGTTTTTGGGGTACAAGAGACCCAGTACTTC. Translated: CASSEVFGVQETQYF.

The CDR3 spells CSASSGRNYEQYF. The CDR3 DNA follows: TGCAGTGCTTCCAGCGGGAGGAACTACGAGCAGTACTTC. V gene TRBV20-1 combines with J gene TRBJ2-7; 9 bases align to TRBD2. Per germline, CDR1 DFQATT and CDR2 SNEGSKA (reference sequence). The CDR3 is made up of 13 amino acids. With 5 bases clipped from V and 3 bases from J, the junction kept 5 bases outside the gene matches.

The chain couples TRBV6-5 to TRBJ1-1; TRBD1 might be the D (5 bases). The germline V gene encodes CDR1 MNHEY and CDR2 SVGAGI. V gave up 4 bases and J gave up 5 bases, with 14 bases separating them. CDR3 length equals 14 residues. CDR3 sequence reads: CASSSSWDLTEAFF. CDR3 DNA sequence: TGTGCCAGCAGTTCATCGTGGGACCTAACTGAAGCTTTCTTT.

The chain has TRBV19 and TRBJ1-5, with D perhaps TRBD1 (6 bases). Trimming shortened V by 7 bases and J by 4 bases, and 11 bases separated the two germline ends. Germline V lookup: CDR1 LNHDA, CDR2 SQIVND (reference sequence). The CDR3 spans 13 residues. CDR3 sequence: CASTDRRNQPQHF. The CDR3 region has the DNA TGTGCCAGTACGGACAGACGGAATCAGCCCCAGCATTTT.

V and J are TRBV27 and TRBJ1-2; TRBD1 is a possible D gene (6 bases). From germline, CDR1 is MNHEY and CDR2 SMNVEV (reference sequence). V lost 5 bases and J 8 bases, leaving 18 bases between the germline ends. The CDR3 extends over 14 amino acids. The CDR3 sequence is CASSLGHSSRGYTF. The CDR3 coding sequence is TGTGCCAGCAGTCTGGGACACTCCAGTCGGGGCTACACCTTC.

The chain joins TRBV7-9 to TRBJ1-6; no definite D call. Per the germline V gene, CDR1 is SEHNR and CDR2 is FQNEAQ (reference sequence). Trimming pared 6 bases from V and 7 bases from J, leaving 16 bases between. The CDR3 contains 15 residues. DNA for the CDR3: TGTGCCAGCAGGCGGCCCACCATGGACAATTCACCCCTCCACTTT. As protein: CASRRPTMDNSPLHF.

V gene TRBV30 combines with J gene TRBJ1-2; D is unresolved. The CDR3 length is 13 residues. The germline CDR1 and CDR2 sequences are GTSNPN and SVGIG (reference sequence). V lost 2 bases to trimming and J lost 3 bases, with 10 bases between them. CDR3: CAWSTGLDYGYTF. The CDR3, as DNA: TGTGCCTGGAGTACTGGTCTGGACTATGGCTACACCTTC. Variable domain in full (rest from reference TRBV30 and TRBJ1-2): SQTIHQWPATLVQPVGSPLSLECTVEGTSNPNLYWYRQAAGRGLQLLFYSVGIGQISSEVPQNLSASRPQDRQFILSSKKLLLSDSGFYLCAWSTGLDYGYTFGSGTRLTVV.

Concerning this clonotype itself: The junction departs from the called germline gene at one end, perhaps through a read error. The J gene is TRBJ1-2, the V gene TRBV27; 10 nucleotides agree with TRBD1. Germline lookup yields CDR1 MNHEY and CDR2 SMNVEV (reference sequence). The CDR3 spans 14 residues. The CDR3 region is CANSLSGQGYGYTF. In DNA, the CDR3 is TGTGCCAACAGTTTATCGGGACAGGGGTATGGCTACACCTTC.

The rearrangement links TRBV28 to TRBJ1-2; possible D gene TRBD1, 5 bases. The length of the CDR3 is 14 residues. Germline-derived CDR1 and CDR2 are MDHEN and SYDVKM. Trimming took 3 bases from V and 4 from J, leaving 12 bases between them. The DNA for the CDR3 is TGTGCCAGCAGTTTGGCAGGGCGCCCCTATGGCTACACCTTC. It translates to CASSLAGRPYGYTF.

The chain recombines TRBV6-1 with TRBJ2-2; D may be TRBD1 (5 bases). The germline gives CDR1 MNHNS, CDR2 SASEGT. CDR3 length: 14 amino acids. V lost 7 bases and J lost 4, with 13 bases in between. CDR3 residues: CASIMTESTGELFF. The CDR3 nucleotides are TGTGCCAGCATCATGACAGAGTCCACCGGGGAGCTGTTTTTT.

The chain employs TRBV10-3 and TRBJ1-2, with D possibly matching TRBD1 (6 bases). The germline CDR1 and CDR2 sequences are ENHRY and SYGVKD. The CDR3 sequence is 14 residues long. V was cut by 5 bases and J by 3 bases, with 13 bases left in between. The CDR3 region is CAISSDRLYYGYTF. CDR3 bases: TGTGCCATCAGTTCTGACAGGTTGTACTATGGCTACACCTTC.